These T cell receptor beta chains were read from a single sample in a study of spatial heterogeneity in lung cancer. Each CDR3 protein gets one entry after TCRdb re-called the 5' RACE reads with MiXCR. The sample includes about 75,000 distinct CDR3 sequences, less than 15% of them seen just once. The input for sequencing was PBMCs, taken at surgery. The receptor source for this set is a male donor with early-stage non-small cell lung cancer. The CDR3 runs from the conserved cysteine through the conserved F or W. D genes are given only for firm matches. Some rows mark clone size as missing; the rest say once, few, many or name a class of expanded clone.

>many|TRBJ1-2|-|TRBV7-2
CASSPPSWASYGYTF
TGTGCCAGCAGCCCCCCCTCGTGGGCCAGCTATGGCTACACCTTC
>many|TRBJ2-1|-|TRBV14
CASSQDRRRAQISYNEQFF
TGTGCCAGCAGCCAAGATCGGCGGCGGGCCCAAATCTCCTACAATGAGCAGTTCTTC
>few|TRBJ2-3|TRBD2|TRBV24-1
CATSGSGTSGRAGDTQYF
TGTGCCACCAGTGGTTCCGGGACTAGCGGGAGGGCCGGTGATACGCAGTATTTT
>many|TRBJ1-3|-|TRBV12-3/TRBV12-4
CASRPTGGIGNTIYF
TGTGCCAGCAGGCCTACGGGGGGGATCGGAAACACCATATATTTT
>few|TRBJ1-3|TRBD1|TRBV5-1
CASSTGTGHSGNTIYF
TGCGCCAGCTCAACCGGGACAGGACACTCTGGAAACACCATATATTTT
>many|TRBJ2-1|TRBD2|TRBV29-1
CSVESGTSKFF
TGCAGCGTCGAGTCCGGGACTAGCAAGTTCTTC
>-|TRBJ2-7|TRBD2|TRBV11-2
CASSPRLAGHSYEQYF
TGTGCCAGCAGCCCTCGACTAGCGGGACACTCCTACGAGCAGTACTTC
>few|TRBJ1-5|-|TRBV4-1
CASSQGIYPTANQPQHF
TGCGCCAGCAGCCAAGGGATCTACCCGACAGCTAATCAGCCCCAGCATTTT
>few|TRBJ1-2|TRBD1|TRBV14
CASSQVGGTGVYGYTF
TGTGCCAGCAGCCAAGTTGGCGGGACAGGGGTCTATGGCTACACCTTC
>many|TRBJ2-7|-|TRBV20-1
CSATSGPYEQYF
TGCAGTGCTACATCCGGCCCCTACGAGCAGTACTTC
>-|TRBJ1-2|-|TRBV20-1
CSASQEPNYGYTF
TGCAGTGCTAGTCAAGAACCTAACTATGGCTACACCTTC
>few|TRBJ2-2|-|TRBV18
CASSPGRGATSLFF
TGTGCCAGCTCACCAGGTCGGGGGGCGACGTCCTTGTTTTTT
>-|TRBJ1-3|-|TRBV15
CATSRDRGSGNTIYF
TGTGCCACCAGCAGAGATAGGGGGTCTGGAAACACCATATATTTT
>few|TRBJ2-1|TRBD2|TRBV29-1
CSVAIVAGVGNEQFF
TGCAGCGTTGCGATAGTAGCGGGAGTGGGCAATGAGCAGTTCTTC
>few|TRBJ2-7|-|TRBV29-1
CSVGPGPIEQYF
TGCAGCGTTGGGCCCGGCCCTATCGAGCAGTACTTC
>many|TRBJ1-1|-|TRBV20-1
CSARPEGAEAFF
TGCAGTGCTAGACCGGAGGGGGCTGAAGCTTTCTTT
>-|TRBJ2-7|-|TRBV7-2
CASTEGSGAYEQYF
TGTGCCAGCACCGAGGGGAGCGGAGCCTACGAGCAGTACTTC
>-|TRBJ2-2|-|TRBV12-3/TRBV12-4
CASRSPTGELFF
TGTGCCAGCAGATCACCGACCGGGGAGCTGTTTTTT
>many|TRBJ1-1|-|TRBV28
CASSSTGLVTEAFF
TGTGCCAGCAGTTCGACGGGGTTGGTCACTGAAGCTTTCTTT
>few|TRBJ1-5|-|TRBV2
CASSLGLGGGNQPQHF
TGTGCCAGCAGTTTGGGGCTTGGTGGTGGCAATCAGCCCCAGCATTTT
>many|TRBJ2-5|TRBD2|TRBV27
CASSGLAGGKTQYF
TGTGCCAGCTCGGGACTAGCGGGAGGCAAGACCCAGTACTTC
>once|TRBJ1-5|-|TRBV20-1
CSARDQTYQPQHF
TGCAGTGCTAGAGATCAAACTTATCAGCCCCAGCATTTT
>-|TRBJ2-1|-|TRBV20-1
CSAQPLGGEQFF
TGCAGTGCTCAGCCCCTAGGTGGTGAGCAGTTCTTC
>-|TRBJ2-3|-|TRBV29-1
CSVESGIADTQYF
TGCAGCGTTGAATCGGGTATTGCAGATACGCAGTATTTT
>once|TRBJ2-5|-|TRBV7-2
CASSYFGPGRETQYF
TGTGCCAGCAGCTATTTTGGACCGGGGAGAGAGACCCAGTACTTC
>few|TRBJ1-2|-|TRBV6-5
CASRVGVGYGYTF
TGTGCCAGCAGGGTGGGGGTAGGCTATGGCTACACCTTC
>-|TRBJ2-3|TRBD2|TRBV19
CASSETGTSGRAYADTQYF
TGTGCCAGTAGTGAAACCGGGACTAGCGGGAGGGCCTACGCAGATACGCAGTATTTT
>-|TRBJ2-3|TRBD2|TRBV29-1
CSVEGLAGEGGTDTQYF
TGCAGCGTTGAGGGCCTAGCGGGAGAAGGGGGGACAGATACGCAGTATTTT
>-|TRBJ2-2|TRBD2|TRBV6-5
CASSYGLAGSNTGELFF
TGTGCCAGCAGTTACGGACTAGCGGGGTCGAACACCGGGGAGCTGTTTTTT
>-|TRBJ2-3|-|TRBV11-2
CASSLGAQAQYF
TGTGCCAGCAGCTTAGGAGCTCAAGCGCAGTATTTT
>many|TRBJ2-7|TRBD1|TRBV29-1
CSVNRDRGGEQYF
TGCAGCGTGAACCGGGACAGGGGCGGAGAGCAGTACTTC
>-|TRBJ2-6|TRBD1|TRBV6-6
CASSYSITGGDYSGANVLTF
TGTGCCAGCAGTTACTCCATAACAGGGGGCGACTACTCTGGGGCCAACGTCCTGACTTTC
>many|TRBJ2-7|-|TRBV27
CASSFFPGSSYEQYF
TGTGCCAGCAGTTTTTTTCCCGGTAGCTCCTACGAGCAGTACTTC
>few|TRBJ1-1|TRBD1|TRBV11-3
CASSPGTALGDHTEAFF
TGTGCCAGCAGCCCTGGGACAGCCTTAGGGGATCACACTGAAGCTTTCTTT
>-|TRBJ2-4|-|TRBV7-9
CASSLVEGRDIQYF
TGTGCCAGCAGCTTAGTGGAGGGTAGGGACATTCAGTACTTC
>few|TRBJ2-5|-|TRBV29-1
CSVARTQETQYF
TGCAGCGTCGCACGCACGCAAGAGACCCAGTACTTC
>few|TRBJ1-5|-|TRBV5-1
CASSPGVTSNQPQHF
TGCGCCAGCAGCCCCGGAGTCACCAGCAATCAGCCCCAGCATTTT
>few|TRBJ2-7|-|TRBV9
CASSVGWRNAYEQYF
TGTGCCAGCAGCGTCGGGTGGCGGAATGCCTACGAGCAGTACTTC
>many|TRBJ1-2|-|TRBV20-1
CSAAGPNYGYTF
TGCAGTGCGGCCGGGCCAAACTATGGCTACACCTTC
>few|TRBJ2-5|-|TRBV29-1
CSVGVSGETQYF
TGCAGCGTCGGGGTTTCAGGGGAGACCCAGTACTTC
>many|TRBJ2-1|-|TRBV7-6
CASSLSSSYNEQFF
TGTGCCAGCAGCTTATCAAGCTCCTACAATGAGCAGTTCTTC
>few|TRBJ2-2|-|TRBV2
CASRWRENTGELFF
TGTGCCAGCAGGTGGCGGGAGAACACCGGGGAGCTGTTTTTT
>few|TRBJ2-5|TRBD2|TRBV5-1
CASSLGSGSAQETQYF
TGCGCCAGCAGCTTGGGCAGCGGGAGTGCCCAAGAGACCCAGTACTTC
>few|TRBJ2-5|TRBD2|TRBV11-2
CASSSRREGRETQYF
TGTGCCAGCAGCTCGAGGCGGGAGGGCCGCGAGACCCAGTACTTC
>few|TRBJ2-7|-|TRBV7-9
CASSLVVGQVAEQYF
TGTGCCAGCAGCTTAGTTGTCGGGCAAGTGGCCGAGCAGTACTTC
>few|TRBJ2-3|-|TRBV10-3
CAISDKGIEDTQYF
TGTGCCATCAGTGACAAGGGGATTGAGGATACGCAGTATTTT
>-|TRBJ2-1|TRBD2|TRBV19
CASSRNRLAGGPYNEQFF
TGTGCCAGTAGTAGGAATCGACTAGCGGGAGGGCCATACAATGAGCAGTTCTTC
>few|TRBJ1-5|-|TRBV2
CASTRGGQPQHF
TGTGCCAGCACCAGGGGAGGTCAGCCCCAGCATTTT
>many|TRBJ1-1|-|TRBV18
CASSPQRGNTEAFF
TGTGCCAGCTCCCCTCAAAGAGGAAACACTGAAGCTTTCTTT
>-|TRBJ2-2|TRBD2|TRBV7-2
CASSLRGRLAELTGELFF
TGTGCCAGCAGCTTAAGGGGCCGGCTAGCGGAACTCACCGGGGAGCTGTTTTTT
>few|TRBJ1-5|-|TRBV28
CASNLLGSRNQPQHF
TGTGCCAGCAACCTTCTGGGAAGTCGAAATCAGCCCCAGCATTTT
>few|TRBJ1-2|-|TRBV10-3
CAIGTAAANYGYTF
TGTGCCATCGGGACCGCCGCGGCTAACTATGGCTACACCTTC
>many|TRBJ1-4|TRBD1|TRBV4-3
CASSQDTGGADEKLFF
TGCGCCAGCAGCCAAGATACAGGGGGCGCCGATGAAAAACTGTTTTTT
>many|TRBJ2-7|TRBD1|TRBV7-9
CASSPTDRSFYEQYF
TGTGCCAGCAGCCCGACGGACAGGTCGTTCTACGAGCAGTACTTC
>many|TRBJ2-7|-|TRBV6-6
CASSPVGRTYEQYF
TGTGCCAGCAGCCCCGTGGGCAGGACCTACGAGCAGTACTTC
>-|TRBJ1-1|-|TRBV7-2
CASSLGFGVLVTEAFF
TGTGCCAGCAGCTTAGGATTCGGGGTCTTGGTCACTGAAGCTTTCTTT
>-|TRBJ2-1|-|TRBV20-1
CSARTGETSYNEQFF
TGCAGTGCACGTACAGGAGAAACCTCCTACAATGAGCAGTTCTTC
>many|TRBJ2-7|-|TRBV7-9
CASSLSSYEQYF
TGTGCCAGCAGCTTATCCTCCTACGAGCAGTACTTC
>many|TRBJ1-3|-|TRBV13
CASSFGQGEAGNTIYF
TGTGCCAGCAGCTTCGGCCAGGGTGAAGCTGGAAACACCATATATTTT